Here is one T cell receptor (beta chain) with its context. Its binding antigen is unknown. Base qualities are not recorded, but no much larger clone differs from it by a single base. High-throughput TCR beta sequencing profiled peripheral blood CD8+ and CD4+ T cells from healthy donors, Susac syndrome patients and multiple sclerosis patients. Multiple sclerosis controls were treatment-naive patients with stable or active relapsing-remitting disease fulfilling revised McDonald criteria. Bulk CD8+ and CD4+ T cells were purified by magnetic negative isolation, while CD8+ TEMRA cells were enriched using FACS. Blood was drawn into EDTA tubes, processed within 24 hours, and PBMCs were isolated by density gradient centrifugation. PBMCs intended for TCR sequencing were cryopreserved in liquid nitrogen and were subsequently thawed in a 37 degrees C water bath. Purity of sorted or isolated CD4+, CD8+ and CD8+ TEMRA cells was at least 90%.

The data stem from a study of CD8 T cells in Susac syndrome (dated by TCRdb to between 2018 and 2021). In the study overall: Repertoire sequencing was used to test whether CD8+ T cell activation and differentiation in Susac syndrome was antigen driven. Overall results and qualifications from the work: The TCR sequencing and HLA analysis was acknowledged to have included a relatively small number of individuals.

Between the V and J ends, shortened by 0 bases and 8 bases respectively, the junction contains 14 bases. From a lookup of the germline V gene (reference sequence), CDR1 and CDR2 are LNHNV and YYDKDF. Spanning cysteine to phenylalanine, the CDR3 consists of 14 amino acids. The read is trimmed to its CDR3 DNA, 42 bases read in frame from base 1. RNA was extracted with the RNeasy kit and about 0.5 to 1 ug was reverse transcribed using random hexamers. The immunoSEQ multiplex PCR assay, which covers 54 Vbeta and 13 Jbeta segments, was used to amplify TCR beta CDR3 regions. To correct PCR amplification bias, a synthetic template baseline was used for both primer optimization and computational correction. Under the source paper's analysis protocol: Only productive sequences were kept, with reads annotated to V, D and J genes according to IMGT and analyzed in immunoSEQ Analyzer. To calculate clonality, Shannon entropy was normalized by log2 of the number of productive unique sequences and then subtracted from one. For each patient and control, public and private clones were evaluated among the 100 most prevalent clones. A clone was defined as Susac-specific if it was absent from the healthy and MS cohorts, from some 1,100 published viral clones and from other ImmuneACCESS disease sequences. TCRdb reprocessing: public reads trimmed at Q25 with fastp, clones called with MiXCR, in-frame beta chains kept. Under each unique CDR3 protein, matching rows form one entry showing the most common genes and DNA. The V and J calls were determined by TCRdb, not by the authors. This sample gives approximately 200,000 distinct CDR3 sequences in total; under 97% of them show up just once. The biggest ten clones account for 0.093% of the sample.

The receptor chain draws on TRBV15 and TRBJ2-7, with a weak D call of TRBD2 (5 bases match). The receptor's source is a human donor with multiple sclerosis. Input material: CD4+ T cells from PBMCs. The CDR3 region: CATSREGSNPQQYF. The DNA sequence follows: TGTGCCACCAGCAGAGAAGGGAGTAACCCGCAGCAGTACTTC.